Ten or more counts support the clone carrying this T cell receptor (beta chain). Its antigen is undetermined. This sample is part of a study of human T cells and chemical hapten exposure. Individual cDNA molecules received unique molecular identifiers in the library. TCRdb reprocessed the 5' RACE reads via MiXCR and lists one record per CDR3 protein. Among about 140,000 distinct CDR3 sequences listed, about 4% were seen once. Looked up from germline, CDR1 is LGHDT and CDR2 is YNNKEL (reference sequence). The length of the CDR3 is 15 residues. V lost 2 bases, J lost 7 bases, and 6 bases stayed unmatched. Total RNA extraction was carried out from unfractionated whole blood. Whole-study findings and limits: TCRs above 1 in 1000 frequency stayed constant with DPC sensitization.

The clonotype comes from a female donor in good health. The chain joins TRBV3-1 to TRBJ1-5; 9 nucleotides align to TRBD1. The CDR3 loop is CASSQQTGGGQPQHF. The DNA for the CDR3 is TGTGCCAGCAGCCAACAGACAGGGGGAGGCCAGCCCCAGCATTTT.